Given below is one T cell receptor beta chain in context. These data belong to a study of blood T cell repertoires in COVID-19. CDR1 and CDR2 (germline): SNHLY, FYNNEI. The CDR3 runs 15 residues. The V end lost 3 bases, the J end lost 3 bases, and 14 bases lay between the germline ends. Measured with immunoSEQ multiplex PCR; TCRdb has only the in-frame clones, and not every one. The data contain 80,000 to 95,000 clones, approximately 80% of them singletons. The sequenced sample consisted of peripheral blood. The sequence derives from a man older than 75 with COVID-19, enrolled during active disease. The J gene is TRBJ1-1, the V gene TRBV2, with D possibly TRBD1 on 6 matching bases. The CDR3 reads CASSDTGLGDTEAFF. The DNA for the CDR3 is TGTGCCAGCAGTGATACAGGGCTCGGAGACACTGAAGCTTTCTTT.